What follows is one T cell receptor (beta chain) and its context. Its recognized antigen is unknown. No base quality information exists; no much larger clone differs at one position. The sample originates from a study of control samples from healthy donors and cancer patients (TCRdb year 2020). V is trimmed back by 3 bases and J by 4 bases, and the junction contains 1 base that no gene match accounts for. CDR1 and CDR2 were assigned from the germline V gene as SGHDT and YYEEEE. Reading from cysteine to phenylalanine, the CDR3 counts 14 amino acids. Only the CDR3 DNA stays, 42 bases, in frame from base 1. Libraries were built with the immunoSEQ multiplex PCR assay. TCRdb obtained this table from immuneACCESS and retained in-frame rearrangements with V and J assigned. These tables miss some clones; where compared with another copy, unresolved V genes account for less than half of the shortfall, and the remainder is unexplained. The sample records 100,000 to 150,000 clones, approximately 90% of which are singletons. The biggest ten clones account for about 2.6% of the sample.

The sequence was obtained from a man aged 18 to 35 in good health. The rearrangement combines TRBV5-6 with TRBJ1-1, and TRBD1 aligns with 12 junction nucleotides. The sequenced sample was blood. Read as DNA, the sequence is TGTGCCAGCAGCTGGGGACAGGGGGCCACTGAAGCTTTCTTT. Its translation is CASSWGQGATEAFF.